This TCR beta chain was recovered during a study of beta chain features in type 1 diabetes. V lost 6 bases and J 1 base, leaving 4 bases between the germline ends. CDR1 is DFQATT, CDR2 SNEGSKA, per germline (reference sequence). This CDR3 is built from 11 residues. Of note for this clone: Its antigen is unknown.

Study observations and caveats: In patients and controls equally, PCR might favor templates that are shorter.

The study reverse transcribed the entire isolated RNA, so it sequenced expressed TCRB transcripts. The assay was immunoSEQ multiplex PCR, and TCRdb's table has in-frame clones only and misses some. The table has hundreds of thousands of clones, 15% seen once. Around 120 mL of blood, on average, came from one heparinised draw per donor. Each of the CD4+ naive, central memory, regulatory and stem cell-like memory populations was sorted via CD45RO/CCR7/CD25/CD127/CD95/CD27. Sorted cells reached over 95% purity in every population. The sequence was collected from a man in his late teens or twenties in good health. The gene calls are TRBV20-1 and TRBJ1-3, with D hard to call. Specimen: naive CD4+ T cells from blood. CDR3 loop: CSAGSGNTIYF. The CDR3 DNA reads as TGCAGTGCCGGGTCTGGAAACACCATATATTTT.